This TCR beta chain was observed in a study of cytomegalovirus exposure and HLA in healthy donors. Study-level background: Researchers previously reported finding roughly 120 million unique TCR beta sequences from about 170 million T cells.

Findings and caveats of the study: In a later analysis, specific HLA alleles were associated with over 15,000 TCR beta sequences at a 0.05 false discovery rate. Later analysis indicated greater clonal expansion among HLA-associated TCR beta chains than among equally common other chains.

Regarding this clone: Its antigen is not known.

Germline CDR1 PRHDT, CDR2 FYEKMQ (reference sequence). V was clipped by 5 bases and J by 3 bases, with 23 bases between them. CDR3 size: 18 residues. PCR employed 60 Vbeta and 13 Jbeta primers. Study processing details: Unique TCR beta chains totaled some 80 million in a later count, with some 10 million of them shared. TCRdb's copy holds only in-frame clones and misses some; the assay was immunoSEQ multiplex PCR. V, J and clone size are taken as reported in that table, and D and trimming were inferred from the DNA itself. The repertoire holds more than 95,000 clones, 10% seen once, with 5.8% in the top ten.

This chain uses TRBV13 with TRBJ2-4; D might be TRBD2 (6 bases). Sequenced material: PBMCs. The source of this sequence is a man in his forties in good health and CMV-seropositive. CDR3 DNA: TGTGCCAGCAGCACCGGGACTCCCGAGCCCTGGGGCAAAAACATTCAGTACTTC. Translating gives CASSTGTPEPWGKNIQYF.